This TCR beta chain was identified during a study of OX40 agonist ivuxolimab in advanced cancers. Clones were read by immunoSEQ multiplex PCR, and TCRdb kept only the in-frame ones, dropping some. The repertoire has some 60,000 clones, approximately 83% of them found once; the top ten carry roughly an eighth. The CDR3 runs 14 residues. Trimming removed 1 base from V and 6 bases from J, with 11 bases in between. Germline assignment: CDR1 SGHNT and CDR2 YYREEE (reference sequence). This receptor was taken from an adult with an advanced solid tumor such as melanoma, head and neck, liver or kidney cancer. The V and J genes are TRBV5-4 and TRBJ2-1; maybe TRBD1 (6 bases). Here the sequenced sample was CD4+ or CD8+ T cells sorted from blood, taken in a trial of the OX40 agonist ivuxolimab. The CDR3 sequence is CASSLLDRGNEQFF. CDR3 sequence (DNA): TGTGCCAGCAGCTTGTTGGACAGAGGCAATGAGCAGTTCTTC.